The rows below give T cell receptor beta chains drawn from one sample of a study of cytomegalovirus exposure and HLA in healthy donors. TCRdb keeps only in-frame clones here, not all; method: immunoSEQ multiplex PCR. The sample records 65,000 to 90,000 clones, over 60% being singletons. The specimen sequenced was PBMCs. The receptors were sampled from a man aged 35 to 55 in good health and CMV-seronegative. The CDR3 runs from the conserved cysteine through the conserved F or W. A D gene is named only where the DNA matches it firmly. Rows give clone size only sometimes, using once, few, many, or a class for an expanded clone.

d_call j_call clone_size v_call cdr3_nt cdr3_aa
NA TRBJ1-1 medium-sized TRBV4-3 TGCGCCAGCAGCCAAGACAGGAACACTGAAGCTTTCTTT CASSQDRNTEAFF
NA TRBJ1-6 NA TRBV6-1 TGTGCCAGCAGTGTCCCGGGACACTACTCCTATAATTCACCCCTCCACTTT CASSVPGHYSYNSPLHF
NA TRBJ2-5 NA TRBV5-4 TGTGCCAGCAGCTGGACAGGCGGGGAGCAGTACTTC CASSWTGGEQYF
TRBD1 TRBJ2-1 NA TRBV10-1 TGCGCCAGCAGTCCACGGGACAGGGGCCACAATGAGCAGTTCTTC CASSPRDRGHNEQFF
TRBD1 TRBJ2-3 few TRBV2 TGTGCCAGCAGCGACAGGGATAATACGCAGTATTTT CASSDRDNTQYF
NA TRBJ2-1 large TRBV4-3 TGCGCCAGCAGCCCGAAGTGGACAGATTACAATGAGCAGTTCTTC CASSPKWTDYNEQFF
TRBD1 TRBJ1-2 NA TRBV9 TGTGCCAGCAGCGCTCAGGGACAGGGGCGCGGCTACACCTTC CASSAQGQGRGYTF
TRBD1 TRBJ1-4 NA TRBV2 TGTGCCAGCAGTGGGACAGGTGAAAAACTGTTTTTT CASSGTGEKLFF
NA TRBJ2-7 NA TRBV18 TGTGCCAGCTCCCAAACAGGGTCAAGCTCCTACGAGCAGTACTTC CASSQTGSSSYEQYF
TRBD1 TRBJ1-1 NA TRBV20-1 TGCAGTGCTTGGACAGGTGAAGCTTTCTTT CSAWTGEAFF
TRBD1 TRBJ1-5 NA TRBV13 TGTGCCAGCAGCCAAAGGGACAGCGCCCAGCATTTT CASSQRDSAQHF
TRBD1 TRBJ1-6 NA TRBV27 TGTGCCAGCAGATATGTGGGGACAGGGGTTGGTAATTCACCCCTCCACTTT CASRYVGTGVGNSPLHF
TRBD1 TRBJ2-7 once TRBV5-1 TGCGCCAGCAGCGACCGGGACAGGGATCAATACGAGCAGTACTTC CASSDRDRDQYEQYF
NA TRBJ2-3 NA TRBV27 TGTGCCAGCAGTTTATCGGCCCTTGGGGTTAGCGGCACAGATACGCAGTATTTT CASSLSALGVSGTDTQYF
NA TRBJ2-2 few TRBV7-3 TGTGCCAGCAGCTTAACGCATGGGCGACAGGCGTACACCGGGGAGCTGTTTTTT CASSLTHGRQAYTGELFF
TRBD1 TRBJ2-3 NA TRBV5-1 TGCGCCAGCAGACCCCATACAGGGGCCGAGCCGGGGTACACAGATACGCAGTATTTT CASRPHTGAEPGYTDTQYF
NA TRBJ1-2 NA TRBV28 TGTGCCAGCACCCGACAAGCAGGGAACTATGGCTACACCTTC CASTRQAGNYGYTF
NA TRBJ2-2 NA TRBV5-4 TGTGCCAGCAGCTTGGGAGGGGGTACCGGGGAGCTGTTTTTT CASSLGGGTGELFF
NA TRBJ1-1 NA TRBV19 TGTGCCAGTACGGGGAGAAACATGAACACTGAAGCTTTCTTT CASTGRNMNTEAFF
TRBD1 TRBJ2-5 NA TRBV7-2 TGTGCCAGCAACTTACGACAGGGCCGCCAAGAGACCCAGTACTTC CASNLRQGRQETQYF
NA TRBJ1-4 few TRBV7-2 TGTGCCAGCAGCTTAAAGGAGAGGGGGTTGGGTGAAAAACTGTTTTTT CASSLKERGLGEKLFF
TRBD2 TRBJ2-1 NA TRBV28 TGTGCCAGCAGTTTGGATGGCGGGGGTCGGGCGCAGTTCTTC CASSLDGGGRAQFF
TRBD2 TRBJ2-3 NA TRBV5-1 TGCGCCAGCAGCCTTGGACTAGCGGGGGGGCTAGATACGCAGTATTTT CASSLGLAGGLDTQYF
TRBD1 TRBJ1-1 few TRBV4-2 TGTGCCAGCAGCCAAGATCAGGGGGAGGCCACTGAAGCTTTCTTT CASSQDQGEATEAFF
NA TRBJ1-1 NA TRBV29-1 TGCAGCGTCTCCCCCGGGAGTGAAGCTTTCTTT CSVSPGSEAFF
TRBD1 TRBJ2-7 NA TRBV6-1 TGTGCCAGCAGTGAAGGGACAGGGGGGCACGAGCAGTACTTC CASSEGTGGHEQYF
NA TRBJ1-1 NA TRBV2 TGTGCCAGCAGCCCATTGACAGCGAGGACAGTTAACACTGAAGCTTTCTTT CASSPLTARTVNTEAFF
NA TRBJ1-2 NA TRBV18 TGTGCCAGCTCACCGGCCTCCCGGGACTACGATGGCTACACCTTC CASSPASRDYDGYTF
NA TRBJ2-3 NA TRBV28 TGTGCCAGCAGTCCTGGGGGGGCCCCAGATACGCAGTATTTT CASSPGGAPDTQYF
NA TRBJ2-7 NA TRBV6-5 TGTGCCAGCAGTCGGACACCGGGACAATCCTACGAGCAGTACTTC CASSRTPGQSYEQYF
TRBD1 TRBJ2-7 NA TRBV2 TGTGCCAGCAGGGGGACAGCGGACTCCTACGAGCAGTACTTC CASRGTADSYEQYF
TRBD2 TRBJ2-1 few TRBV25-1 TGTGCCAGCAAGAGTTTCGCGGGGGGGCACAATGAGCAGTTCTTC CASKSFAGGHNEQFF
NA TRBJ1-1 NA TRBV19 TGTGCCAGTCAAGTATTAAGTGACAGCGACAACACTGAAGCTTTCTTT CASQVLSDSDNTEAFF
NA TRBJ2-4 once TRBV20-1 TGCAGCTTGGAAGGGGGGGACATTCAGTACTTC CSLEGGDIQYF
TRBD2 TRBJ2-5 NA TRBV5-4 TGTGCCATCCGAGCGGGGGCCCAAGAGACCCAGTACTTC CAIRAGAQETQYF
NA TRBJ2-2 few TRBV13 TGTGCCAGCAGCCCCACTGCCTCGAACACCGGGGAGCTGTTTTTT CASSPTASNTGELFF
NA TRBJ2-3 once TRBV19 TGTGCCAGTAGTGAGACAGACACAGATACGCAGTATTTT CASSETDTDTQYF
TRBD1 TRBJ2-6 few TRBV11-3 TGTGCCAGCAGCTTACGACAGGGCCGGCTCTCTGGGGCCAACGTCCTGACTTTC CASSLRQGRLSGANVLTF
NA TRBJ2-7 NA TRBV29-1 TGCAGCGTCGTGGGACAATACAGCTCCTACGAGCAGTACTTC CSVVGQYSSYEQYF
NA TRBJ1-3 NA TRBV27 TGTGCCAGCAGCCCAGTGAACGGGGGAAACACCATATATTTT CASSPVNGGNTIYF
NA TRBJ1-3 NA TRBV19 TGTGCCAGTAGTACGGGACATGGTGGTGGAAACACCATATATTTT CASSTGHGGGNTIYF
NA TRBJ2-3 NA TRBV5-1 TGCGCCAGCAGCTTGATCGACAGTTCCAGCACAGATACGCAGTATTTT CASSLIDSSSTDTQYF
TRBD1 TRBJ2-7 NA TRBV30 TGTGCCTGGAGTTCCGGGACAGGGTCCTACGAGCAGTACTTC CAWSSGTGSYEQYF
NA TRBJ1-5 NA TRBV7-2 TGTGCCAGCAGCCTCACCGGGGGCAATCAGCCCCAGCATTTT CASSLTGGNQPQHF
NA TRBJ1-1 NA TRBV5-6 TGTGCCAGCAGCCCCTACAGGGCAGGAAACACTGAAGCTTTCTTT CASSPYRAGNTEAFF
TRBD1 TRBJ2-5 NA TRBV6-6 TGTGCCAGCACCCGGTCGCCAGGGGGCCAAGAGACCCAGTACTTC CASTRSPGGQETQYF
NA TRBJ1-1 NA TRBV20-1 TGCAGTGCTTGGACAGTTGAAGCTTTCTTT CSAWTVEAFF
TRBD1 TRBJ1-1 few TRBV15 TGTGCCACCAGCAGAGGTCAGGGGGGAACTGAAGCTTTCTTT CATSRGQGGTEAFF
NA TRBJ1-1 few TRBV7-3 TGTGCCAGCAGCTTAGTACGACAGAGGAACACTGAAGCTTTCTTT CASSLVRQRNTEAFF
TRBD1 TRBJ2-7 NA TRBV30 TGTGCCTGGAAGATGCCGGGACAGTCCTACGAGCAGTACTTC CAWKMPGQSYEQYF
TRBD2 TRBJ2-7 few TRBV6-6 TGTGCCAGCAGTTATTTAGCGGGGGGTTCCTACGAGCAGTACTTC CASSYLAGGSYEQYF
TRBD1 TRBJ1-3 NA TRBV27 TGTGCCAGCAGATCTCTAGAGGGACAGGATTACTCTGGAAACACCATATATTTT CASRSLEGQDYSGNTIYF
TRBD1 TRBJ1-1 NA TRBV7-6 TGTGCCAGCAGCCACCAAAGGACAGGTTACACTGAAGCTTTCTTT CASSHQRTGYTEAFF
NA TRBJ1-3 NA TRBV4-3 TGCGCCAGCAGCCAAGAACCCAGGGCGGGACGCGTCCCTGGAAACACCATATATTTT CASSQEPRAGRVPGNTIYF
NA TRBJ2-1 NA TRBV6-1 TGTGCCAGCAGTGGGACAAAACTCAATGAGCAGTTCTTC CASSGTKLNEQFF
NA TRBJ2-5 once TRBV18 TGTGCCAGCTCACTTCCGACACCGCGAGAGACCCAGTACTTC CASSLPTPRETQYF
NA TRBJ2-3 NA TRBV7-9 TGTTCCAGCAGCTATGGAGCGAGTACTAGCACAGATACGCAGTATTTT CSSSYGASTSTDTQYF
TRBD1 TRBJ1-1 NA TRBV9 TGTGCCAGCAGCGCAGGGGGCATGAACACTGAAGCTTTCTTT CASSAGGMNTEAFF
NA TRBJ1-1 NA TRBV5-4 TGTGCCAGCAGCTTGTCGCGACCAGGAAACACTGAAGCTTTCTTT CASSLSRPGNTEAFF